Listed here are 7 T cell receptor beta chains from one sample, sequenced in a study of control samples from healthy donors and cancer patients. The assay was immunoSEQ multiplex PCR, and TCRdb's table has in-frame clones only and misses some. The repertoire consists of under 200,000 clones, with 91% occurring once and the leading ten covering roughly 1.6%. Sequenced material: blood. These receptors were collected from a woman aged 25-40 years in good health.

On this clone: The same CDR3 is also encoded by other DNA sequences in this sample. CDR3 sequence: CASSIPGSNQPQHF. The CDR3 nucleotides are TGTGCCAGTAGTATACCGGGAAGCAATCAGCCCCAGCATTTT. The chain links TRBV19 to TRBJ1-5; no clear D gene. The CDR3 is 14 amino acids. The V end lost 2 bases, the J end lost 1 base, and 6 bases lay between the germline ends. Germline V gives CDR1 LNHDA, CDR2 SQIVND (reference sequence).

J is TRBJ2-7 and V is TRBV3-1 (or the pseudogene TRBV3-2), with 11 bases identical to TRBD2. Germline values: CDR1 LGHDT, CDR2 YNNKEL (reference sequence). There are 15 residues in the CDR3. J was trimmed by 2 bases and V by 4 bases; bases with no gene match: 4. The CDR3 reads CASSPVAGGPYEQYF. CDR3 nucleotide sequence: TGTGCCAGCAGCCCTGTAGCGGGGGGGCCCTACGAGCAGTACTTC.

V usage is TRBV28 and J usage is TRBJ2-4; D might be TRBD2 (5 bases). V was trimmed by 6 bases and J by 0 bases, leaving 9 bases between them. The CDR3 has 14 residues. Germline V gene data show CDR1 as MDHEN and CDR2 as SYDVKM. The CDR3 bases are TGTGCCAGCAGCCCCGGACTAGCCAAAAACATTCAGTACTTC. Amino acids: CASSPGLAKNIQYF. The variable domain in full, with the rest retrieved from reference TRBV28 and TRBJ2-4, is DVKVTQSSRYLVKRTGEKVFLECVQDMDHENMFWYRQDPGLGLRLIYFSYDVKMKEKGDIPEGYSVSREKKERFSLILESASTNQTSMYLCASSPGLAKNIQYFGAGTRLSVL.

V usage is TRBV19 and J usage is TRBJ2-7; 10 bases are a match to TRBD2. V shed 2 bases, J shed 2 bases, and the junction held 0 bases outside the gene matches. There are 14 residues in the CDR3. Germline CDR1 is LNHDA and CDR2 is SQIVND (reference sequence). CDR3 DNA sequence: TGTGCCAGTAGTATACTAGCGGGGGCCTACGAGCAGTACTTC. It specifies CASSILAGAYEQYF.

V and J are TRBV28 and TRBJ1-6; TRBD1 agrees at 7 bases. Trimming took 6 bases from V and 1 from J; bases not matched to a gene: 6. The CDR3 totals 16 residues. Germline V CDR1 and CDR2: MDHEN, SYDVKM. CDR3 sequence reads: CASRDRSSSYNSPLHF. CDR3 nucleotide sequence: TGTGCCAGCAGGGACAGGTCATCATCCTATAATTCACCCCTCCACTTT.

With regard to this clone: Other DNA sequences in the sample encode the same CDR3. The chain is built from TRBV3-1 (or the pseudogene TRBV3-2) and TRBJ2-2; 10 bases line up with TRBD1. In germline, CDR1 is LGHDT, CDR2 YNNKEL (reference sequence). V lost 4 bases, J lost 3 bases, and 2 bases stayed unmatched. CDR3 length: 15 residues. The CDR3, as DNA: TGTGCCAGCAGCCCCGGGACAGGGGACACCGGGGAGCTGTTTTTT. This encodes CASSPGTGDTGELFF.

The chain is built from TRBV4-2 and TRBJ2-5, with 8 positions matching TRBD1. CDR3 length: 14 amino acids. Germline CDR1 and CDR2: LGHNA and YNFKEQ. The V and J ends lost 0 bases and 3 bases, in that order; junction bases with no gene match: 0. CDR3 sequence (DNA): TGTGCCAGCAGCCAAGAGGACAGGGAAGAGACCCAGTACTTC. Translation gives CASSQEDREETQYF.